This T cell receptor beta chain was sequenced during a study of vaccination effects on CD4 cells after COVID-19. Viral peptide pools were used in the ViraFEST assay to expand antigen-specific CD4+ T cells, and sequencing came afterward. Following 10 days of culture, CD4+ T cells were isolated. The protocol was immunoSEQ multiplex PCR, while the TCRdb copy is restricted to in-frame clones and leaves out a portion. The sample holds around 83,000 clones, roughly 74% seen once. A note on this clone: Its antigen is unidentified.

J lost 8 bases, V lost 0 bases, and 6 bases had no gene match. CDR3 length equals 15 residues. The germline gives CDR1 MRHNA, CDR2 SNTAGT. Source: CD4+ T cells from PBMCs cultured with HCoV-229E spike peptides, taken before COVID-19 vaccination. This sequence joins TRBV6-4 and TRBJ2-1; 8 bases are a match to TRBD1. This TCR came from a human donor who received a COVID-19 vaccine. The CDR3 nucleotides are TGTGCCAGCAGTGACTCGAGCAGGGGGCGGGATGAGCAGTTCTTC. Amino acid sequence: CASSDSSRGRDEQFF.